The TCR beta chain described here comes from a study of blood T cell repertoires in COVID-19. Study as a whole: Specimens from acute and convalescent COVID-19 originated in the United States, Italy and Spain.

The protocol was immunoSEQ multiplex PCR, while the TCRdb copy is restricted to in-frame clones and leaves out a portion. The data show 150,000 to 200,000 clones, roughly 80% seen once. V lost 1 base and J lost 3, with 12 bases in between. The CDR3 contains 15 residues. Germline CDR1 LGHDT, CDR2 YNNKEL (reference sequence). The chain has TRBV3-1 (or the pseudogene TRBV3-2) and TRBJ1-2; D is uncertain. The receptor's source is a man in his fifties or sixties who had recovered from COVID-19. Sequenced sample: peripheral blood. CDR3: CASSQGPSEDYGYTF. In DNA, the CDR3 is TGTGCCAGCAGCCAAGGCCCCAGTGAAGACTATGGCTACACCTTC.